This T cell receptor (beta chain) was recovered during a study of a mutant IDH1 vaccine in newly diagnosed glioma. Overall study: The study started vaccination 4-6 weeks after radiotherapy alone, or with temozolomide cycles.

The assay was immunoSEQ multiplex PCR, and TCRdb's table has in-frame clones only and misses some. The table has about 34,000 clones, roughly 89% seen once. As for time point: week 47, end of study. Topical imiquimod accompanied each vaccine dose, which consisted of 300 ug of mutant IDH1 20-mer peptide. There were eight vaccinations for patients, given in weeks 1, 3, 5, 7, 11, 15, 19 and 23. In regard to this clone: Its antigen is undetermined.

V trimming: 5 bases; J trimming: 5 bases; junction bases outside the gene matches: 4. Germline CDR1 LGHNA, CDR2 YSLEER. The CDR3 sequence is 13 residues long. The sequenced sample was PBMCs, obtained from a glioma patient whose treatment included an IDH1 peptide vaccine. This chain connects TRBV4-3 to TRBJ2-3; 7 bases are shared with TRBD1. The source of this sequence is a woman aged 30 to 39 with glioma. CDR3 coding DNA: TGCGCCAGCAGCGAGGGGGCCGGAGATACGCAGTATTTT. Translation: CASSEGAGDTQYF.